The rows below give T cell receptor beta chains drawn from one sample of a study of shared clonotypes between healthy human individuals. The protocol was immunoSEQ multiplex PCR, while the TCRdb copy is restricted to in-frame clones and leaves out a portion. The sample carries about 2.1 million clones, over 85% recorded once. The material sequenced was naive CD8+ T cells from PBMCs. The receptors come from a man aged 18 to 30 in good health. Some clones in this sample may be carry-over from other donors' samples. CDR3s include the opening cysteine and the closing phenylalanine or tryptophan. Each record gives: J gene, clone size, D gene, V gene, CDR3 protein, CDR3 DNA. D genes are given only for firm matches. Rows give clone size only sometimes, using once, few, many, or a class for an expanded clone.

TRBJ1-5	-	TRBD1	TRBV28	CASSFLRTGNQPQHF	TGTGCCAGCAGTTTTTTGAGGACAGGTAATCAGCCCCAGCATTTT
TRBJ2-1	-	TRBD1	TRBV5-4	CASRPDRGSYNEQFF	TGTGCCAGCAGACCAGACAGGGGCTCCTACAATGAGCAGTTCTTC
TRBJ2-1	-	-	TRBV27	CASSLSPDRNEQFF	TGTGCCAGCAGTTTAAGTCCCGACAGGAATGAGCAGTTCTTC
TRBJ1-1	-	-	TRBV28	CASSSTNTEAFF	TGTGCCAGCAGTTCTACTAACACTGAAGCTTTCTTT
TRBJ1-2	-	TRBD1	TRBV10-3	CAISESSDRDYDGYTF	TGTGCCATCAGTGAGTCTAGCGACAGGGATTACGATGGCTACACCTTC
TRBJ2-1	once	TRBD1	TRBV7-9	CASSLRTGRNNEQFF	TGTGCCAGCAGCTTGCGGACAGGGAGGAACAATGAGCAGTTCTTC
TRBJ1-1	-	-	TRBV5-1	CASRYSQGAEAFF	TGCGCCAGCAGATACAGCCAGGGCGCTGAAGCTTTCTTT
TRBJ2-5	-	TRBD1	TRBV27	CASSLSTGGWETQYF	TGTGCCAGCAGTTTATCCACAGGGGGCTGGGAGACCCAGTACTTC
TRBJ2-7	-	TRBD1	TRBV29-1	CSVEAGGPYEQYF	TGCAGCGTTGAGGCAGGGGGCCCCTACGAGCAGTACTTC
TRBJ2-2	-	TRBD1	TRBV18	CASSTRDRDASGELFF	TGTGCCAGCTCAACGCGGGACAGGGATGCGTCCGGGGAGCTGTTTTTT
TRBJ2-5	-	TRBD2	TRBV28	CASRRSPTSAYQETQYF	TGTGCCAGCAGGCGTAGCCCGACTAGCGCCTACCAAGAGACCCAGTACTTC
TRBJ2-3	-	TRBD2	TRBV28	CASSRGTSGRTDTQYF	TGTGCCAGCAGTCGTGGGACTAGCGGACGCACAGATACGCAGTATTTT
TRBJ2-1	-	-	TRBV7-2	CASSLFSGDNEQFF	TGTGCCAGCAGCTTATTTTCTGGCGATAATGAGCAGTTCTTC
TRBJ1-5	few	TRBD1	TRBV2	CASREGQGGQPQHF	TGTGCCAGCAGGGAGGGACAGGGGGGACAGCCCCAGCATTTT
TRBJ2-1	-	TRBD2	TRBV4-1	CASSRGTSGRPEQFF	TGCGCCAGCAGCCGCGGGACTAGCGGGAGGCCTGAGCAGTTCTTC
TRBJ2-7	-	-	TRBV9	CASSTQGLARDEQYF	TGTGCCAGCAGCACCCAGGGGCTAGCTAGGGACGAGCAGTACTTC
TRBJ2-1	once	-	TRBV11-2	CASSGDPGSNEQFF	TGTGCCAGCAGCGGGGACCCGGGAAGCAATGAGCAGTTCTTC
TRBJ2-7	-	-	TRBV6-1	CASRGGSLSYEQYF	TGTGCCAGCAGAGGCGGTTCACTATCCTACGAGCAGTACTTC
TRBJ2-5	-	TRBD2	TRBV2	CASSVRAGLASQETQYF	TGTGCCAGCAGTGTCCGGGCGGGACTAGCGAGCCAAGAGACCCAGTACTTC
TRBJ2-7	-	TRBD1	TRBV7-9	CASSAWDRGLGEQYF	TGTGCCAGCAGCGCATGGGACAGGGGGTTGGGGGAGCAGTACTTC
TRBJ2-7	once	TRBD2	TRBV10-3	CAISVGSGDYGQYF	TGTGCCATCAGTGTTGGTAGCGGGGATTACGGGCAGTACTTC
TRBJ2-7	-	-	TRBV6-5	CASSYYPTYEQYF	TGTGCCAGCAGTTACTACCCGACTTACGAGCAGTACTTC
TRBJ2-4	-	TRBD1	TRBV4-3	CASSQESGTGNIQYF	TGCGCCAGCAGCCAAGAGAGCGGGACAGGGAACATTCAGTACTTC
TRBJ2-1	once	-	TRBV30	CAWVRRNRNNEQFF	TGTGCCTGGGTGCGGAGAAACCGAAACAATGAGCAGTTCTTC
TRBJ2-7	-	TRBD2	TRBV27	CASSWGGGSGSYEQYF	TGTGCCAGCAGTTGGGGCGGCGGGAGCGGCTCCTACGAGCAGTACTTC
TRBJ1-2	-	-	TRBV25-1	CASSVSARGYGYTF	TGTGCCAGCAGTGTTTCCGCCAGGGGATATGGCTACACCTTC